Presented here are 17 T cell receptor beta chains from one specimen sequenced in a study of cytomegalovirus exposure and HLA in healthy donors (TCRdb year 2017). Library generation was performed with the immunoSEQ multiplex PCR assay. For the multiplex PCR, a mixture combining 60 forward primers for TCR Vbeta segments and 13 reverse primers for TCR Jbeta segments was used. Here the immuneACCESS table is served through TCRdb, limited to in-frame sequences with V and J called. Missing clones are a known gap in these copies; in checked studies unresolved V genes cover under half, and the rest lacks a known reason. This sample gives around 67,000 clones in total; around 78% of them show up just once. Jointly, the top ten make up 7.8% of the sample. Sequencing was carried out using PBMCs. The receptors here all came from a man aged 18 to 30 in good health and CMV-seropositive.

This chain uses TRBV4-1 with TRBJ1-6; no firm D call. Trimming took off 0 bases at V and 9 bases at J, with 12 bases between the two ends. The germline V gene has CDR1 MGHRA and CDR2 YSYEKL. The CDR3 is 15 residues long. The CDR3 DNA reads TGCGCCAGCAGCCAAGAAACGGCGGGTAGTTCACCCCTCCACTTT. Its translation: CASSQETAGSSPLHF.

The chain recombines TRBV4-1 with TRBJ2-1; 7 bases align to TRBD2. The V segment lost 1 base and the J segment 4 bases; nucleotides outside the gene matches: 7. The germline V gene encodes CDR1 MGHRA and CDR2 YSYEKL. The CDR3 is 16 residues long. In DNA form, the CDR3 reads TGCGCCAGCAGCCAAGTTTCGGCTAGCGGATACAATGAGCAGTTCTTC. Its protein is CASSQVSASGYNEQFF.

The chain carries TRBV7-8 and TRBJ2-7, with no clear D. CDR1 is SGHVS, CDR2 FQNEAQ, per germline. The CDR3 extends over 13 amino acids. With 1 base removed from V and 7 bases from J, the gap between germline ends came to 11 bases. CDR3 loop: CASSLGGRREQYF. In nucleotides, the CDR3 is TGTGCCAGCAGCTTAGGTGGCCGGCGGGAGCAGTACTTC.

The rearrangement uses TRBV6-4 and TRBJ2-1, with 7 bases matching TRBD1. With V trimmed by 9 bases and J by 0 bases, 14 bases remained unmatched. Germline V gene sequence: CDR1 MRHNA, CDR2 SNTAGT. The CDR3 runs 17 residues. The CDR3 sequence: CASFDGLDRVSYNEQFF. The CDR3 coding sequence is TGTGCCAGTTTCGACGGCTTAGACAGGGTCTCCTACAATGAGCAGTTCTTC.

The chain is built from TRBV30 and TRBJ1-1, with TRBD1 identical over 9 bases. The CDR3 spans 15 residues. V lost 2 bases, J lost 4 bases, and 8 bases stayed unmatched. Germline V gene lookup returns CDR1 GTSNPN and CDR2 SVGIG (reference sequence). CDR3 protein: CAWSPSQGAITEAFF. Written as DNA, the CDR3 is TGTGCCTGGAGTCCTTCACAGGGGGCGATCACTGAAGCTTTCTTT.

The rearrangement uses TRBV6-1 and TRBJ1-1; D unclear. With 1 base removed from V and 0 bases from J, the gap between germline ends came to 6 bases. This CDR3 contains 14 residues. Per the germline V gene, CDR1 is MNHNS and CDR2 is SASEGT. CDR3 protein: CASSEGSVNTEAFF. The CDR3 DNA is TGTGCCAGCAGTGAAGGATCGGTGAACACTGAAGCTTTCTTT.

This clone showed up just once. This sequence joins TRBV2 and TRBJ1-2; D is unresolved. CDR1 SNHLY and CDR2 FYNNEI come from the germline V gene. Trimming cost V 7 bases and J 2 bases, with 11 bases left between them. The CDR3 contains 13 residues. CDR3 sequence reads: CASTGLPNYGYTF. The CDR3 nucleotides are TGTGCCAGCACAGGCCTTCCAAACTATGGCTACACCTTC. Combining the CDR3 with reference TRBV2 and TRBJ1-2 gives the whole variable domain EPEVTQTPSHQVTQMGQEVILRCVPISNHLYFYWYRQILGQKVEFLVSFYNNEISEKSEIFDDQFSVERPDGSNFTLKIRSTKLEDSAMYFCASTGLPNYGYTFGSGTRLTVV.

The chain employs TRBV7-9 and TRBJ1-2; D is uncertain. V was clipped by 2 bases and J by 3 bases, with 13 bases between them. Germline loops: CDR1 SEHNR, CDR2 FQNEAQ (reference sequence). This CDR3 spans 15 amino acids. The CDR3 sequence is CASSLQMLDYYGYTF. For the CDR3, the DNA is TGTGCCAGCAGCTTACAGATGCTCGATTACTATGGCTACACCTTC. The whole variable domain, remainder taken from reference TRBV7-9 and TRBJ1-2, is DTGVSQNPRHKITKRGQNVTFRCDPISEHNRLYWYRQTLGQGPEFLTYFQNEAQLEKSRLLSDRFSAERPKGSFSTLEIQRTEQGDSAMYLCASSLQMLDYYGYTFGSGTRLTVV.

V gene TRBV5-4 combines with J gene TRBJ2-3, with TRBD2 identical over 10 bases. There are 16 residues in the CDR3. J was trimmed by 6 bases and V by 1 base; bases with no gene match: 8. The V gene's germline CDR1 is SGHNT and CDR2 YYREEE (reference sequence). The chain's CDR3 is CASSLKTSGDYDTQYF. CDR3 nucleotide sequence: TGTGCCAGCAGCTTGAAAACTAGCGGGGACTACGATACGCAGTATTTT.

This clone has just a few counts. This rearrangement joins TRBV6-6 to TRBJ1-2, with TRBD1 identical over 8 bases. CDR3 length equals 16 residues. Germline V gene sequence: CDR1 MNHNY, CDR2 SVGAGI (reference sequence). Trimming removed 2 bases from V and 4 bases from J; junction bases left unmatched: 9. The CDR3, as DNA: TGTGCCAGCAGTTACGCCCAGGGGGCCTTGCTCTATGGCTACACCTTC. Translation gives CASSYAQGALLYGYTF.

The chain combines TRBV6-1 with TRBJ2-2; 8 bases agree with TRBD2. The trim removed 3 bases at V and 6 bases at J, leaving 6 bases unmatched. The CDR3 runs 15 residues. CDR1 and CDR2 from the germline V gene are MNHNS and SASEGT. CDR3 sequence reads: CASSESGSSAGELFF. The CDR3 region has the DNA TGTGCCAGCAGTGAGAGCGGGAGTTCAGCCGGGGAGCTGTTTTTT.

The rearrangement joins TRBV9 to TRBJ2-7, with D possibly being TRBD2 (5 bases). Germline V lookup: CDR1 SGDLS, CDR2 YYNGEE. This CDR3 spans 14 amino acids. With 1 base removed from V and 3 bases from J, the gap between germline ends came to 11 bases. CDR3 sequence: CASSVSGSNYEQYF. In DNA, the CDR3 is TGTGCCAGCAGCGTAAGCGGTTCAAACTACGAGCAGTACTTC.

V is TRBV27 and J is TRBJ2-7, with TRBD1 matching over 7 bases. The CDR3 is made up of 14 amino acids. The germline V gene has CDR1 MNHEY and CDR2 SMNVEV (reference sequence). The ends lost 2 bases at V and 5 bases at J; junction bases unmatched: 6. CDR3 nucleotides: TGTGCCAGCAGTTTAACGAGACAGGGAAACGAGCAGTACTTC. This translates into CASSLTRQGNEQYF.

This chain connects TRBV9 to TRBJ1-2; no clear D. Germline lookup yields CDR1 SGDLS and CDR2 YYNGEE. This CDR3 has 12 amino acids. V lost 0 bases and J lost 4, with 4 bases in between. DNA for the CDR3: TGTGCCAGCAGCGTAGACAGCTATGGCTACACCTTC. Its protein is CASSVDSYGYTF.

The rearrangement joins TRBV9 to TRBJ1-1; TRBD1 might be the D (6 bases). The V and J ends lost 3 bases and 2 bases respectively, with 11 bases between them. The CDR3 contains 14 residues. Germline loops: CDR1 SGDLS, CDR2 YYNGEE. CDR3 sequence reads: CASSAGQKNTEAFF. Here the CDR3 DNA reads TGTGCCAGCAGCGCTGGACAGAAAAACACTGAAGCTTTCTTT. Complete variable domain (other parts from reference TRBV9 and TRBJ1-1): DSGVTQTPKHLITATGQRVTLRCSPRSGDLSVYWYQQSLDQGLQFLIQYYNGEERAKGNILERFSAQQFPDLHSELNLSSLELGDSALYFCASSAGQKNTEAFFGQGTRLTVV.

There are a few counts of this clone. V and J are TRBV6-1 and TRBJ2-1; 8 bases are shared with TRBD2. Germline-derived CDR1 and CDR2 are MNHNS and SASEGT. The V gene end was trimmed by 4 bases and the J gene end by 4 bases; junction bases not matched to a gene: 9. This CDR3 region has 16 residues. The CDR3 bases are TGTGCCAGCAGTGTCATCGGGGGGGGTGTGTACAATGAGCAGTTCTTC. Its protein product is CASSVIGGGVYNEQFF.

The gene calls are TRBV13 and TRBJ2-3; 10 bases are a match to TRBD2. Germline CDR1 reads PRHDT; CDR2 reads FYEKMQ (reference sequence). This CDR3 spans 17 amino acids. The trim removed 3 bases at V and 6 bases at J, leaving 12 bases unmatched. CDR3 sequence (DNA): TGTGCCAGCAGCTTTTACAGCCTAGCGGGGGACTTGGATACGCAGTATTTT. Its protein product is CASSFYSLAGDLDTQYF. Using reference TRBV13 and TRBJ2-3 for the parts outside the CDR3, the full variable domain is AAGVIQSPRHLIKEKRETATLKCYPIPRHDTVYWYQQGPGQDPQFLISFYEKMQSDKGSIPDRFSAQQFSDYHSELNMSSLELGDSALYFCASSFYSLAGDLDTQYFGPGTRLTVL.